One sample yielded the 15 T cell receptor beta chains listed below, sequenced in a study of siplizumab effects on memory and regulatory T cells. TCRdb's copy holds only in-frame clones and misses some; the assay was immunoSEQ multiplex PCR. The sample carries some 100,000 clones, about nine tenths recorded once. The specimen sequenced was CD4+ T cells sorted from blood. Receptor source: a human donor in good health. Some clones in this sample may be carry-over from other donors' samples.

The rearrangement links TRBV6-6 to TRBJ2-3; D is possibly TRBD2 (5 bases). Germline V gene data show CDR1 as MNHNY and CDR2 as SVGAGI (reference sequence). CDR3 length: 14 residues. Between the trimmed V and J ends, which lost 5 bases and 0 bases, there was a span of 9 bases. CDR3 in DNA: TGTGCCAGCAGTCCCTGGACTAGCACAGATACGCAGTATTTT. This translates into CASSPWTSTDTQYF.

This clone has just one count. The chain links TRBV5-1 to TRBJ2-5; maybe TRBD2 (5 bases). Germline V gene data show CDR1 as SGHRS and CDR2 as YFSETQ. The ends were cut back, 0 bases at V and 4 bases at J, with 13 bases in the middle. This CDR3 region has 15 residues. This chain's CDR3 is CASSLVVGASETQYF. The DNA for the CDR3 is TGCGCCAGCAGCTTGGTTGTGGGAGCGTCAGAGACCCAGTACTTC.

The rearrangement uses TRBV2 and TRBJ1-3; a possible D gene is TRBD1 (6 bases). V lost 7 bases and J lost 4, with 17 bases in between. The CDR3 is made up of 15 amino acids. Germline V gene lookup returns CDR1 SNHLY and CDR2 FYNNEI. Here the CDR3 reads CASTAGASRGNTIYF. CDR3 DNA: TGTGCCAGCACCGCAGGGGCCTCGAGGGGAAACACCATATATTTT.

The V call is TRBV7-9, the J call TRBJ2-3, with D possibly being TRBD1 (5 bases). The CDR3 totals 17 residues. V was pared by 1 base and J by 0 bases, with 14 bases between. CDR1 SEHNR and CDR2 FQNEAQ come from the germline V gene (reference sequence). CDR3 DNA sequence: TGTGCCAGCAGCTTAGGAAGGGGAATCCTTAGCACAGATACGCAGTATTTT. Translating gives CASSLGRGILSTDTQYF.

This chain uses TRBV7-3 with TRBJ2-5, with 9 bases fitting TRBD2. CDR1 and CDR2 from the germline V gene are SGHTA and FQGTGA. The CDR3 covers 15 residues. The V and J ends lost 2 bases and 1 base, in that order; junction bases with no gene match: 2. CDR3 residues: CASSLLAGSQETQYF. CDR3 sequence (DNA): TGTGCCAGCAGCTTACTAGCGGGATCCCAAGAGACCCAGTACTTC.

The J gene is TRBJ2-7, the V gene TRBV18; 10 bases map to TRBD2. V gave up 4 bases and J gave up 3 bases; unmatched junction bases: 12. Germline CDR1 is KGHSH and CDR2 is LQKENI. The length of the CDR3 is 17 residues. The CDR3, as DNA: TGTGCCAGCTCACTGGTCGTCGGGGCTAGCGGGAGCTACGAGCAGTACTTC. It specifies CASSLVVGASGSYEQYF.

This chain connects TRBV19 to TRBJ2-2; D is uncertain. Deletions cut 3 bases from V and 6 bases from J, with 5 bases between. Germline V CDR1 and CDR2: LNHDA, SQIVND (reference sequence). This CDR3 has 12 amino acids. The CDR3 sequence is CASSILSGELFF. DNA of the CDR3: TGTGCCAGTAGTATTTTGTCCGGGGAGCTGTTTTTT. Full variable domain (rest looked up from reference TRBV19 and TRBJ2-2): DGGITQSPKYLFRKEGQNVTLSCEQNLNHDAMYWYRQDPGQGLRLIYYSQIVNDFQKGDIAEGYSVSREKKESFPLTVTSAQKNPTAFYLCASSILSGELFFGEGSRLTVL.

The chain uses TRBV14 and TRBJ2-1; D ambiguous. The germline gives CDR1 SGHDN, CDR2 FVKESK. Deletions cut 4 bases from V and 6 bases from J, with 13 bases between. There are 14 residues in the CDR3. CDR3 protein: CASSPGLAVNEQFF. DNA for the CDR3: TGTGCCAGCAGCCCCGGGCTCGCGGTCAATGAGCAGTTCTTC.

The chain combines TRBV7-2 with TRBJ2-5; D is ambiguous. V was cut by 1 base and J by 1 base, with 13 bases left in between. The CDR3 has 16 amino acids. Germline V lookup: CDR1 SGHTA, CDR2 FQGNSA. Here the CDR3 reads CASSLDLNSIQETQYF. The CDR3 DNA reads TGTGCCAGCAGCTTAGACTTAAACAGCATCCAAGAGACCCAGTACTTC.

The chain links TRBV5-1 to TRBJ2-7, with D possibly being TRBD1 (6 bases). Germline V gene lookup returns CDR1 SGHRS and CDR2 YFSETQ. This CDR3 is 16 amino acids long. Trimming cost V 1 base and J 1 base, with 15 bases left between them. As DNA, the CDR3 is TGCGCCAGCAGCTTGAGTGCAGGGGATGGGTCCTACGAGCAGTACTTC. Its protein product is CASSLSAGDGSYEQYF.

This rearrangement joins TRBV18 to TRBJ2-5; D may correspond to TRBD1 or TRBD2 (5 bases each). The CDR3 extends over 14 amino acids. V gave up 3 bases and J gave up 2 bases, with 10 bases separating them. Per germline, CDR1 KGHSH and CDR2 LQKENI. This chain's CDR3 is CASSPGAVQETQYF. CDR3 coding DNA: TGTGCCAGCTCACCCGGGGCAGTACAAGAGACCCAGTACTTC.

The J gene is TRBJ1-1, the V gene TRBV13; maybe TRBD1 (5 bases). From germline, CDR1 is PRHDT and CDR2 FYEKMQ (reference sequence). With 1 base removed from V and 5 bases from J, the gap between germline ends came to 11 bases. The CDR3 loop spans 14 amino acids. The CDR3 spells CASSLVRRGTEAFF. The DNA of the CDR3 is TGTGCCAGCAGCTTAGTAAGAAGGGGTACTGAAGCTTTCTTT.

The J gene is TRBJ2-7, the V gene TRBV5-4; the D gene is possibly TRBD2 (6 bases). CDR1 is SGHNT and CDR2 is YYREEE in the germline V gene (reference sequence). The CDR3 sequence is 16 residues long. V was trimmed by 0 bases and J by 0 bases, leaving 13 bases between them. The CDR3 DNA is TGTGCCAGCAGCTTGGGGGCAAGCGGGTCCTCCTACGAGCAGTACTTC. It specifies CASSLGASGSSYEQYF.

V gene TRBV7-2 combines with J gene TRBJ2-1; 10 bases align to TRBD2. The length of the CDR3 is 16 residues. V shed 5 bases and J 10 bases; nucleotides not matched to a gene: 14. From germline, CDR1 is SGHTA and CDR2 FQGNSA. The CDR3 region has the DNA TGTGCCAGCAGCATTAGCGGGAGGCTCTCCTCGGGGGAGCAGTTCTTC. Its protein product is CASSISGRLSSGEQFF. The full variable domain, its missing parts supplied by reference TRBV7-2 and TRBJ2-1, is GAGVSQSPSNKVTEKGKDVELRCDPISGHTALYWYRQSLGQGLEFLIYFQGNSAPDKSGLPSDRFSAERTGGSVSTLTIQRTQQEDSAVYLCASSISGRLSSGEQFFGPGTRLTVL.

The CDR3 DNA reads as TGTGCCAGCAGCCCCGGGCGGGGTTCACCCCTCCACTTT. The encoded protein is CASSPGRGSPLHF. The chain couples TRBV5-4 to TRBJ1-6; D is unresolved. This CDR3 comprises 13 residues. From germline, CDR1 is SGHNT and CDR2 YYREEE (reference sequence). V gave up 4 bases and J gave up 9 bases, with 11 bases separating them.